Shown below are 18 T cell receptor beta chains from a single sample sequenced in a study of T cell repertoires and HLA-DP antigens. No cognate antigen is known for these TCRs. Profiling relied on immunoSEQ multiplex PCR, and the TCRdb table lists in-frame clones only, not all of them. The sample shows approximately 89,000 clones, around nine tenths of them seen only once. What was sequenced was CD4+ T cells from PBMCs. All receptors derive from a man over 45 in good health and CMV-seronegative.

The rearrangement uses TRBV4-2 and TRBJ2-1, with 9 bases matching TRBD2. With V trimmed by 0 bases and J by 2 bases, 2 bases remained unmatched. Germline V gene sequence: CDR1 LGHNA, CDR2 YNFKEQ. The CDR3 covers 16 residues. DNA of the CDR3: TGTGCCAGCAGCCAAGAAGGGACTAGCACCTACAATGAGCAGTTCTTC. Its protein is CASSQEGTSTYNEQFF.

This clone was counted a single time. The chain couples TRBV7-3 to TRBJ2-3; the D gene is possibly TRBD2 (5 bases). Germline lookup yields CDR1 SGHTA and CDR2 FQGTGA. The CDR3 has 18 amino acids. The V end was cut by 1 base, the J end by 0 bases, with 17 bases between. The chain's CDR3 is CASSLRRVAETSTDTQYF. In DNA, the CDR3 is TGTGCCAGCAGCTTAAGGCGGGTTGCAGAGACTAGCACAGATACGCAGTATTTT.

The rearrangement joins TRBV7-2 to TRBJ1-6; D perhaps matches TRBD1 (5 bases). CDR3 length: 14 amino acids. V was trimmed by 3 bases and J by 7 bases, leaving 10 bases between them. CDR1 and CDR2 (germline): SGHTA, FQGNSA. CDR3 coding DNA: TGTGCCAGCAGCTTGGGCAGGGAGAATTCACCCCTCCACTTT. It is translated as CASSLGRENSPLHF. Full variable domain (missing parts from reference TRBV7-2 and TRBJ1-6): GAGVSQSPSNKVTEKGKDVELRCDPISGHTALYWYRQSLGQGLEFLIYFQGNSAPDKSGLPSDRFSAERTGGSVSTLTIQRTQQEDSAVYLCASSLGRENSPLHFGNGTRLTVT.

J is TRBJ2-1 and V is TRBV6-1, with D perhaps matching TRBD2 (6 bases). Trimming cost V 1 base and J 4 bases, with 20 bases left between them. CDR3 length equals 18 residues. CDR1 is MNHNS and CDR2 is SASEGT in the germline V gene. The CDR3 sequence: CASSEEGTGTVLYNEQFF. The DNA of the CDR3 is TGTGCCAGCAGTGAAGAGGGGACCGGGACTGTGTTATACAATGAGCAGTTCTTC.

The chain links TRBV30 to TRBJ2-5; 11 bases are a match to TRBD2. V was pared by 0 bases and J by 4 bases, with 10 bases of the junction left unmatched. This CDR3 has 17 amino acids. Germline CDR1 is GTSNPN and CDR2 is SVGIG (reference sequence). CDR3 nucleotides: TGTGCCTGGAGTGTAGGAACTAGCGGGAGAAGAGGAGAGACCCAGTACTTC. This gives the protein CAWSVGTSGRRGETQYF. Based on the CDR3 plus reference TRBV30 and TRBJ2-5, the full variable domain is SQTIHQWPATLVQPVGSPLSLECTVEGTSNPNLYWYRQAAGRGLQLLFYSVGIGQISSEVPQNLSASRPQDRQFILSSKKLLLSDSGFYLCAWSVGTSGRRGETQYFGPGTRLLVL.

The chain has TRBV6-1 and TRBJ1-6; possibly TRBD1 for D (5 bases). Germline CDR1 MNHNS, CDR2 SASEGT. V was shortened by 5 bases and J by 10 bases, with 12 bases between the two germline ends. This CDR3 contains 13 residues. Here the CDR3 DNA reads TGTGCCAGCAGTCTCTGGGGGGAATCACCCCTCCACTTT. Amino acids: CASSLWGESPLHF.

The genes are TRBV11-2 and TRBJ2-3, with 9 bases lining up with TRBD1. CDR3 length: 14 amino acids. From germline, CDR1 is SGHAT and CDR2 FQNNGV. Germline trimming cut 5 bases from V and 4 bases from J; bases unmatched to any gene: 4. The CDR3 coding sequence is TGTGCCAGCAGCCCGGACAGGGGCCCAGATACGCAGTATTTT. It specifies CASSPDRGPDTQYF.

This clone has only one observation. The chain has TRBV11-3 and TRBJ1-5, with D possibly being TRBD1 (5 bases). This CDR3 is 16 amino acids long. Germline V gives CDR1 SGHNT, CDR2 YENEEA. With 6 bases removed from V and 0 bases from J, the gap between germline ends came to 15 bases. In nucleotides, the CDR3 is TGTGCCAGCAGTTTCCAGGGAGGTGATAGCAATCAGCCCCAGCATTTT. Translated: CASSFQGGDSNQPQHF.

V is TRBV9 and J is TRBJ2-1; 8 bases line up with TRBD2. The V and J ends lost 3 bases and 7 bases, in that order; junction bases with no gene match: 6. Germline V gives CDR1 SGDLS, CDR2 YYNGEE. CDR3 length equals 14 residues. DNA of the CDR3: TGTGCCAGCAGCGAAACCGGGACTAGGAATGAGCAGTTCTTC. This translates into CASSETGTRNEQFF.

The chain employs TRBV7-2 and TRBJ2-7, with a possible D match to TRBD1 (6 bases). The CDR3 extends over 12 amino acids. Trimming cost V 4 bases and J 8 bases, with 12 bases left between them. Germline V gene lookup returns CDR1 SGHTA and CDR2 FQGNSA. The CDR3 loop is CASSSRQAQQYF. The CDR3 nucleotides are TGTGCCAGCAGCTCCCGACAGGCCCAGCAGTACTTC.

The gene calls are TRBV13 and TRBJ1-1; a weak D match, TRBD1 (5 bases). This CDR3 region has 14 residues. With 4 bases removed from V and 2 bases from J, the gap between germline ends came to 11 bases. The germline CDR1 and CDR2 sequences are PRHDT and FYEKMQ (reference sequence). The CDR3 region has the DNA TGTGCCAGCAGCTCCAGGGTCCCAAACACTGAAGCTTTCTTT. It yields the protein CASSSRVPNTEAFF. Full variable domain (remainder filled in from reference TRBV13 and TRBJ1-1): AAGVIQSPRHLIKEKRETATLKCYPIPRHDTVYWYQQGPGQDPQFLISFYEKMQSDKGSIPDRFSAQQFSDYHSELNMSSLELGDSALYFCASSSRVPNTEAFFGQGTRLTVV.

Written as DNA, the CDR3 is TGTGCCACCAGCACTGCCGGGACACCCTACGAGCAGTACTTC. Translation gives CATSTAGTPYEQYF. This sequence joins TRBV15 and TRBJ2-7, with a possible D match to TRBD1 (6 bases). This CDR3 has 14 residues. The ends were cut back, 4 bases at V and 2 bases at J, with 12 bases in the middle. Germline assignment: CDR1 LNHNV and CDR2 YYDKDF (reference sequence). Full variable domain (rest looked up from reference TRBV15 and TRBJ2-7): DAMVIQNPRYQVTQFGKPVTLSCSQTLNHNVMYWYQQKSSQAPKLLFHYYDKDFNNEADTPDNFQSRRPNTSFCFLDIRSPGLGDTAMYLCATSTAGTPYEQYFGPGTRLTVT.

This clone was counted once. The CDR3 here is CAWSPAGRDRYRGEQFF. As DNA, the CDR3 is TGTGCCTGGAGTCCCGCCGGAAGGGACAGGTATAGAGGTGAGCAGTTCTTC. The chain recombines TRBV30 with TRBJ2-1; TRBD1 matches 8 bases. The CDR3 has 17 amino acids. V lost 2 bases to trimming and J lost 9 bases; unmatched junction nucleotides: 18. Per germline, CDR1 GTSNPN and CDR2 SVGIG (reference sequence).

There are a few counts of this clone. V gene TRBV7-8 combines with J gene TRBJ2-2; 7 bases match TRBD2. The CDR3 is 17 amino acids. The germline gives CDR1 SGHVS, CDR2 FQNEAQ. Unmatched junction bases numbered 10, after V lost 5 bases and J lost 1 base. CDR3 region: CASSPPLRTRNTGELFF. The CDR3 nucleotides read TGTGCCAGCAGCCCCCCGCTTAGGACTAGGAACACCGGGGAGCTGTTTTTT.

This chain joins TRBV7-8 and TRBJ2-1; 10 nucleotides align to TRBD2. Germline V gives CDR1 SGHVS, CDR2 FQNEAQ. The CDR3 spans 15 residues. V gave up 3 bases and J gave up 8 bases; unmatched junction bases: 7. The DNA of the CDR3 is TGTGCCAGCAGCTTCAAGCGGGGGGGCTGGTATGAGCAGTTCTTC. It encodes CASSFKRGGWYEQFF.

The V call is TRBV6-4, the J call TRBJ1-5, with 9 bases matching TRBD1. In germline, CDR1 is MRHNA, CDR2 SNTAGT. The CDR3 runs 17 residues. V was clipped by 6 bases and J by 0 bases; unmatched bases: 9. The CDR3 DNA is TGTGCCAGCAGGGGGGACAGGGAAAAGAATAGCAATCAGCCCCAGCATTTT. Protein product: CASRGDREKNSNQPQHF.

The J gene is TRBJ2-7, the V gene TRBV21-1; the DNA was not used to check the table's D call, TRBD1. TRBV21-1 is classified as a pseudogene. CDR3 length: 18 amino acids. CDR3 sequence reads: CASSQEHLPTGDTYEQYF. DNA of the CDR3: TGTGCCAGCAGCCAAGAACACCTACCGACAGGGGATACCTACGAGCAGTACTTC.

The rearrangement links TRBV7-9 to TRBJ1-1; tentative D call: TRBD1 (5 bases). Per the germline V gene, CDR1 is SEHNR and CDR2 is FQNEAQ (reference sequence). V shed 5 bases and J shed 6 bases, with 13 bases lying between them. This CDR3 spans 13 amino acids. For the CDR3, the DNA is TGTGCCAGCAGCCGAGGGACGATCCCTGAAGCTTTCTTT. Its translation: CASSRGTIPEAFF.